This section outlines one TCR beta chain sequence together with its context. There are 17 residues in the CDR3. V trimming: 3 bases; J trimming: 0 bases; junction bases outside the gene matches: 6. CDR1 SGHRS and CDR2 YFSETQ come from the germline V gene. These data belong to a study of blood T cell repertoires in COVID-19. Looking at the study overall: Samples representing acute and convalescent COVID-19 were sourced from the United States, Italy and Spain. The analysed material was cDNA or gDNA that came from T cells, B-cell-depleted T cells, or PBMCs.

In the original workflow: Estimation of nucleated cell counts was performed using reference gene primer amplification. Assay: immunoSEQ multiplex PCR; the TCRdb copy retains only in-frame clones and omits some. Clonal size and the V and J genes are those of that table, whereas D and trimming came from the DNA. Of 200,000 to 300,000 clones in the sample, 85% to 90% were seen once. The specimen was peripheral blood. The chain employs TRBV5-1 and TRBJ1-3; TRBD1 aligns across 10 bases. This TCR came from a woman between 35 and 50 years old with acute or convalescent COVID-19. The CDR3 DNA is TGCGCCAGCAGCTACCGGGGGACAGGGGACTCTGGAAACACCATATATTTT. It codes for CASSYRGTGDSGNTIYF. The whole variable domain, remainder taken from reference TRBV5-1 and TRBJ1-3, is KAGVTQTPRYLIKTRGQQVTLSCSPISGHRSVSWYQQTPGQGLQFLFEYFSETQRNKGNFPGRFSGRQFSNSRSEMNVSTLELGDSALYLCASSYRGTGDSGNTIYFGEGSWLTVV.